Below are 25 T cell receptor beta chains sequenced from a single sample in a study of blood T cell repertoires in COVID-19. Assay: immunoSEQ multiplex PCR; the TCRdb copy retains only in-frame clones and omits some. Among 55,000 to 65,000 clones, under 95% were seen once, and the ten largest hold less than 2%. The sequencing sample was made of peripheral blood. The receptors were sampled from a human donor in a cohort sampled during active COVID-19.

The gene calls are TRBV5-1 and TRBJ2-1, with 10 nucleotides matching TRBD2. This CDR3 comprises 15 residues. The germline V gene encodes CDR1 SGHRS and CDR2 YFSETQ. V lost 5 bases, J lost 5 bases, and 7 bases stayed unmatched. CDR3 in amino acids: CASRLEGLANNEQFF. As DNA, the CDR3 is TGCGCCAGCAGGCTTGAGGGACTAGCGAACAATGAGCAGTTCTTC.

V gene TRBV19 combines with J gene TRBJ2-5; D perhaps matches TRBD2 (6 bases). Between the trimmed V and J ends, which lost 5 bases and 0 bases, there was a span of 13 bases. This CDR3 has 15 amino acids. Germline assignment: CDR1 LNHDA and CDR2 SQIVND (reference sequence). Here the CDR3 DNA reads TGTGCCAGTAGTGGAGGAGGGCAGTACCAAGAGACCCAGTACTTC. This sequence encodes CASSGGGQYQETQYF.

The genes are TRBV11-2 and TRBJ2-1; the D is unclear. Germline loops: CDR1 SGHAT, CDR2 FQNNGV. The V end was cut by 1 base, the J end by 9 bases, with 10 bases between. The CDR3 sequence is 13 residues long. The chain's CDR3 is CASSLGAGGEQFF. The CDR3 DNA follows: TGTGCCAGCAGCTTAGGTGCAGGTGGTGAGCAGTTCTTC.

The gene calls are TRBV28 and TRBJ2-7; D is perhaps TRBD2 (6 bases). V was pared by 6 bases and J by 9 bases, with 21 bases between. The CDR3 is 14 amino acids. Germline V gene sequence: CDR1 MDHEN, CDR2 SYDVKM. CDR3 sequence: CASRGGTYDFAQYF. The CDR3, as DNA: TGTGCCAGCAGAGGCGGGACCTATGATTTTGCGCAGTACTTC.

This chain uses TRBV27 with TRBJ2-7; 11 nucleotides agree with TRBD2. This CDR3 is 15 amino acids long. Losses at the gene ends were 4 bases for V and 4 bases for J; bases not matched to a gene: 6. The V gene's germline CDR1 is MNHEY and CDR2 SMNVEV (reference sequence). This chain's CDR3 is CASSSGTSGLYEQYF. CDR3 sequence (DNA): TGTGCCAGCAGTTCGGGGACTAGCGGATTATACGAGCAGTACTTC.

The rearrangement joins TRBV7-3 to TRBJ2-7; TRBD2 agrees at 13 bases. The V and J ends lost 4 bases and 5 bases, in that order; junction bases with no gene match: 2. Germline V gene data show CDR1 as SGHTA and CDR2 as FQGTGA. This CDR3 is built from 14 residues. The chain's CDR3 is CASSSGLAGHEQYF. In DNA form, the CDR3 reads TGTGCCAGCAGCTCGGGACTAGCGGGACACGAGCAGTACTTC. Looking up the rest from reference TRBV7-3 and TRBJ2-7 gives the full variable domain: GAGVSQTPSNKVTEKGKYVELRCDPISGHTALYWYRQSLGQGPEFLIYFQGTGAADDSGLPNDRFFAVRPEGSVSTLKIQRTERGDSAVYLCASSSGLAGHEQYFGPGTRLTVT.

The V call is TRBV9, the J call TRBJ2-3, with a weak D call TRBD1 (6 bases). The CDR3 extends over 14 amino acids. In germline, CDR1 is SGDLS, CDR2 YYNGEE. The germline V and J ends were trimmed by 4 bases and 1 base, with 10 bases remaining between them. Here the CDR3 DNA reads TGTGCCAGCAGCCCAAGACAGGGCACAGATACGCAGTATTTT. Translating gives CASSPRQGTDTQYF.

This chain joins TRBV28 and TRBJ1-2, with 9 bases identical to TRBD1. Germline V CDR1 and CDR2: MDHEN, SYDVKM. With V trimmed by 6 bases and J by 4 bases, 9 bases remained unmatched. This CDR3 has 15 residues. CDR3 amino acids: CASRPGTGSIYGYTF. The CDR3 nucleotides read TGTGCCAGCAGACCCGGGACAGGGTCTATCTATGGCTACACCTTC.

The chain is built from TRBV4-1 and TRBJ2-1; a possible D gene is TRBD2 (6 bases). The germline V gene has CDR1 MGHRA and CDR2 YSYEKL. The germline V and J ends were trimmed by 1 base and 9 bases, with 19 bases remaining between them. The CDR3 sequence is 16 residues long. CDR3 DNA sequence: TGCGCCAGCAGCCAAGGTGGCGCGGGACTGGGGTTTGAGCAGTTCTTC. Amino acid sequence: CASSQGGAGLGFEQFF.

The chain couples TRBV12-3 or TRBV12-4 to TRBJ2-5, with D uncertain. This CDR3 contains 13 residues. Between the trimmed V and J ends, which lost 4 bases and 3 bases, there was a span of 9 bases. Here the CDR3 reads CASSSRNKETQYF. As DNA, the CDR3 is TGTGCCAGCAGTTCAAGAAACAAAGAGACCCAGTACTTC.

V is TRBV18 and J is TRBJ2-7; D is unclear. CDR1 and CDR2 (germline): KGHSH, LQKENI. Trimming took off 2 bases at V and 6 bases at J, with 17 bases between the two ends. This CDR3 has 15 residues. The CDR3 sequence is CASSPSSPSSGEQYF. The CDR3 coding sequence is TGTGCCAGCTCACCATCGAGTCCTTCATCGGGCGAGCAGTACTTC.

This rearrangement joins TRBV7-3 to TRBJ2-3; 8 positions agree with TRBD2. CDR3 size: 15 residues. Germline V CDR1 and CDR2: SGHTA, FQGTGA. The J segment lost 6 bases and the V segment lost 5 bases, leaving 10 bases of the junction unmatched. This chain's CDR3 is CASSLQRESGDTQYF. CDR3 nucleotides: TGTGCCAGCAGCCTTCAGCGGGAGAGTGGCGATACGCAGTATTTT.

Worth noting for this clone: Germline and junction disagree at one end, which may indicate a read error. The chain links TRBV5-1 to TRBJ2-1; perhaps TRBD1 as D (7 bases). The V gene's germline CDR1 is SGHRS and CDR2 YFSETQ. The CDR3 length is 16 residues. Written as DNA, the CDR3 is TGCGCCAGCAGCTTGGTGTCGGGAGCCGGAGGGACAGCCACGGTCTTC. Protein: CASSLVSGAGGTATVF.

The chain has TRBV27 and TRBJ2-5, with TRBD2 matching over 7 bases. Germline CDR1 and CDR2: MNHEY and SMNVEV (reference sequence). J gave up 2 bases and V 5 bases, and 14 bases lay outside the gene matches. This CDR3 has 17 amino acids. The CDR3 reads CASSPYEEASGQETQYF. The CDR3 nucleotides read TGTGCCAGCAGTCCCTATGAGGAGGCTAGCGGACAAGAGACCCAGTACTTC.

The sample holds one count of this clone. DNA for the CDR3: TGTGCCAGCAGCCAAGGCCCCCGACTAGCGGGCATCACAGATACGCAGTATTTT. It is translated as CASSQGPRLAGITDTQYF. The chain recombines TRBV4-2 with TRBJ2-3; 10 bases fit TRBD2. There are 18 residues in the CDR3. Germline CDR1 is LGHNA and CDR2 is YNFKEQ. After removal of 1 base from V and 2 bases from J, the junction contained 9 bases not matched to a gene.

This chain links TRBV5-1 with TRBJ2-5; TRBD2 is a possible D gene (6 bases). Germline V gives CDR1 SGHRS, CDR2 YFSETQ. V was pared by 6 bases and J by 5 bases, with 11 bases between. The CDR3 has 12 residues. The CDR3 here is CASTPGGETQYF. CDR3 nucleotide sequence: TGCGCCAGCACCCCCGGGGGTGAGACCCAGTACTTC.

The chain carries TRBV5-1 and TRBJ2-2; 10 bases fit TRBD1. Germline values: CDR1 SGHRS, CDR2 YFSETQ. Trimming removed 5 bases from V and 5 bases from J; junction bases left unmatched: 6. There are 15 residues in the CDR3. The CDR3 region is CASRDRGRETGELFF. The CDR3 DNA reads TGCGCCAGCAGAGACAGGGGGCGAGAAACCGGGGAGCTGTTTTTT.

This chain uses TRBV21-1 with TRBJ2-7; the table names TRBD2, a call not compared with the DNA. TRBV21-1 is a pseudogene segment. The CDR3 loop spans 18 amino acids. The CDR3: CASSKAHSGREPEYEQYF. The CDR3 bases are TGTGCCAGCAGCAAAGCGCATTCTGGGCGGGAGCCAGAGTACGAGCAGTACTTC.

The chain uses TRBV6-5 and TRBJ2-5; TRBD2 is a possible D gene (6 bases). The CDR3 is made up of 14 amino acids. In germline, CDR1 is MNHEY, CDR2 SVGAGI. Trimming shortened V by 6 bases and J by 4 bases, and 15 bases separated the two germline ends. CDR3 coding DNA: TGTGCCAGCAGCTCTCGCCTGGGGGGAGAGACCCAGTACTTC. Protein: CASSSRLGGETQYF.

V gene TRBV6-6 combines with J gene TRBJ2-7; 7 nucleotides align to TRBD1. This CDR3 region has 15 residues. Germline CDR1 MNHNY, CDR2 SVGAGI (reference sequence). The trim removed 11 bases at V and 0 bases at J, leaving 13 bases unmatched. The CDR3 protein is CASAPGQRNSYEQYF. The CDR3 nucleotides are TGTGCCTCGGCTCCGGGACAGCGTAACTCCTACGAGCAGTACTTC.

The V and J genes are TRBV7-9 and TRBJ2-1; 7 bases are a match to TRBD1. The germline gives CDR1 SEHNR, CDR2 FQNEAQ (reference sequence). The junction had 12 bases not matched to a gene; V was cut back by 5 bases and J by 8 bases. This CDR3 contains 15 residues. Written as DNA, the CDR3 is TGTGCCAGCAGCCCTGCAAGTTTACAGGGGTATGAGCAGTTCTTC. Translated, it gives CASSPASLQGYEQFF.

The V and J genes are TRBV9 and TRBJ1-2; possibly TRBD1 for D (5 bases). CDR3 length equals 15 residues. V was cut by 0 bases and J by 3 bases, with 12 bases left in between. The germline gives CDR1 SGDLS, CDR2 YYNGEE. CDR3 DNA: TGTGCCAGCAGCGTAGGCCGACAGAATCACTATGGCTACACCTTC. The encoded protein is CASSVGRQNHYGYTF.

The V gene is TRBV27, the J gene TRBJ2-5; 9 bases align to TRBD2. The CDR3 consists of 16 residues. V lost 6 bases to trimming and J lost 3 bases; unmatched junction nucleotides: 11. CDR1 MNHEY and CDR2 SMNVEV come from the germline V gene (reference sequence). DNA for the CDR3: TGTGCCAGCAGCCACGGGACTAGCAGGGCCAAAGAGACCCAGTACTTC. This gives the protein CASSHGTSRAKETQYF.

The chain uses TRBV19 and TRBJ2-7; TRBD2 matches 14 bases. The CDR3 length is 19 residues. Trimming cost V 5 bases and J 0 bases; bases outside gene matches: 12. CDR1 and CDR2 (germline): LNHDA, SQIVND (reference sequence). The CDR3 sequence is CASSWAGTSGSPSSYEQYF. The DNA of the CDR3 is TGTGCCAGTAGTTGGGCCGGGACTAGCGGGAGTCCGAGCTCCTACGAGCAGTACTTC.

The chain uses TRBV7-9 and TRBJ1-1, with 7 bases matching TRBD1. The junction had 12 bases not matched to a gene; V was cut back by 6 bases and J by 8 bases. The length of the CDR3 is 14 residues. CDR1 SEHNR and CDR2 FQNEAQ come from the germline V gene (reference sequence). The chain's CDR3 is CASRIDRARGEAFF. CDR3 DNA: TGTGCCAGCAGAATCGACAGGGCCCGGGGAGAAGCTTTCTTT. Full variable domain (missing parts from reference TRBV7-9 and TRBJ1-1): DTGVSQNPRHKITKRGQNVTFRCDPISEHNRLYWYRQTLGQGPEFLTYFQNEAQLEKSRLLSDRFSAERPKGSFSTLEIQRTEQGDSAMYLCASRIDRARGEAFFGQGTRLTVV.